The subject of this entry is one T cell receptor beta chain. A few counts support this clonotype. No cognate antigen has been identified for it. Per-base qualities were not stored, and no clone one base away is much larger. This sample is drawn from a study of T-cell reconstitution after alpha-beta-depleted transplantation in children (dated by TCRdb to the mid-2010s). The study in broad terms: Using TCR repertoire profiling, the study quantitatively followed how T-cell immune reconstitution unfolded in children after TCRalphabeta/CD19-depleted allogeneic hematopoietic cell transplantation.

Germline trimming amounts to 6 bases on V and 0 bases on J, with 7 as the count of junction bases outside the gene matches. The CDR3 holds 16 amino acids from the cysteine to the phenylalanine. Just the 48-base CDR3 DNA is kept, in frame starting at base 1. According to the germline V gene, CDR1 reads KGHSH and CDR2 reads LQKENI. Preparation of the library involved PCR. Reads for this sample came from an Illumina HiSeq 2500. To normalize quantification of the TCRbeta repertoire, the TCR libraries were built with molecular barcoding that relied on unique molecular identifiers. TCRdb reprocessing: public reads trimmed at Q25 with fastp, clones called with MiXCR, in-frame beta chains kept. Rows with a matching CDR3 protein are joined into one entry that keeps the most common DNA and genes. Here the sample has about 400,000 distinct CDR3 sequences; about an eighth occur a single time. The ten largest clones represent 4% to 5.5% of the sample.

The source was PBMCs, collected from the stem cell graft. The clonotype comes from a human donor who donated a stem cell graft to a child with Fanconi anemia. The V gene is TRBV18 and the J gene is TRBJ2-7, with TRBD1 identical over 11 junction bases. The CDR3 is CASSDRGQGSSYEQYF. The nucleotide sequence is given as TGTGCCAGCTCGGACAGGGGGCAGGGGAGCTCCTACGAGCAGTACTTC.